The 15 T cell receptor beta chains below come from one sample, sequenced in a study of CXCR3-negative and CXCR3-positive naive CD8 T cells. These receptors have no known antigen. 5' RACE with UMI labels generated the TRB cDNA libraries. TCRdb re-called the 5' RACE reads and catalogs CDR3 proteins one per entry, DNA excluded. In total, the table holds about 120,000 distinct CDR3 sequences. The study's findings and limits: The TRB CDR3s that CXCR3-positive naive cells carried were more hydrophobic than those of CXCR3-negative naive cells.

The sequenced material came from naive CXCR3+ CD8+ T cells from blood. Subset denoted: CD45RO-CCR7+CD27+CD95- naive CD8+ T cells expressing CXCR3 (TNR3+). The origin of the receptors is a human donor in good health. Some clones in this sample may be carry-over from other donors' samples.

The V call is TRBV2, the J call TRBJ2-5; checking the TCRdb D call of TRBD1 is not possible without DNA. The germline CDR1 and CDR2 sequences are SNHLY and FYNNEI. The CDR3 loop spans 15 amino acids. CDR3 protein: CASSEKSTGWETQYF.

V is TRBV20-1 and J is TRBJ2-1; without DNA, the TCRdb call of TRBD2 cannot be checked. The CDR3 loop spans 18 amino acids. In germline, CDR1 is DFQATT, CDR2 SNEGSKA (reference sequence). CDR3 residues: CSALGGTSDGMVIYEQFF.

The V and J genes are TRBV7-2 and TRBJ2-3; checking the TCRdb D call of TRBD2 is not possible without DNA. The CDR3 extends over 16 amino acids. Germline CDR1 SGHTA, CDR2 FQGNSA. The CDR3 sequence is CASSLISGRASDTQYF.

CDR3 residues: CASSPLEEMNTEAFF. This chain uses TRBV7-9 with TRBJ1-1; TCRdb calls TRBD1, which cannot be checked without DNA. Germline V gene sequence: CDR1 SEHNR, CDR2 FQNEAQ (reference sequence). The CDR3 loop spans 15 amino acids.

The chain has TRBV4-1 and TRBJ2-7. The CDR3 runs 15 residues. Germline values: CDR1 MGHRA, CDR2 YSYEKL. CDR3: CASSQEGFLRGEQYF.

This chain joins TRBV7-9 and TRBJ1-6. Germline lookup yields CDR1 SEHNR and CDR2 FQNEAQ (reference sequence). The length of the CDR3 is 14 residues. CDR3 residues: CASSRVEGTPPLHF.

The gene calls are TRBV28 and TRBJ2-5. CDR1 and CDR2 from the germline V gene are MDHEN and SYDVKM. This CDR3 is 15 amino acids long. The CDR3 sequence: CASSADTDDEETQYF. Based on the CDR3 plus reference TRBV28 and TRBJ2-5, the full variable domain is DVKVTQSSRYLVKRTGEKVFLECVQDMDHENMFWYRQDPGLGLRLIYFSYDVKMKEKGDIPEGYSVSREKKERFSLILESASTNQTSMYLCASSADTDDEETQYFGPGTRLLVL.

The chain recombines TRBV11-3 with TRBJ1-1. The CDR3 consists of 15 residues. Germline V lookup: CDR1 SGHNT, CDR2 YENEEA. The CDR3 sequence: CASSYITDLNTEAFF.

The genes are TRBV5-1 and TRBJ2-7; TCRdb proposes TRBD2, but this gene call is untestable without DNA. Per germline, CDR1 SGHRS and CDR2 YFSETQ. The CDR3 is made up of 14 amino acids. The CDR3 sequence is CASSFGIGGDEQYF.

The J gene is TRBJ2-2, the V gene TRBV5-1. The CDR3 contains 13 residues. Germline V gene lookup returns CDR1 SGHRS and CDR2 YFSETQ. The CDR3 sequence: CASSSTNTGELFF.

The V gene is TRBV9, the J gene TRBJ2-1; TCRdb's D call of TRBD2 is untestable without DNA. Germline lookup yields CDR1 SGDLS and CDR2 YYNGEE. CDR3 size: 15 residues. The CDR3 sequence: CASSVEGLAPDEQFF.

The chain's CDR3 is CASSWGGGMNTEAFF. The rearrangement uses TRBV5-5 and TRBJ1-1; the TCRdb call, TRBD1, lacks DNA for checking. CDR3 length: 15 residues. The germline CDR1 and CDR2 sequences are SGHKS and YYEKEE (reference sequence). Variable domain in full (rest from reference TRBV5-5 and TRBJ1-1): DAGVTQSPTHLIKTRGQQVTLRCSPISGHKSVSWYQQVLGQGPQFIFQYYEKEERGRGNFPDRFSARQFPNYSSELNVNALLLGDSALYLCASSWGGGMNTEAFFGQGTRLTVV.

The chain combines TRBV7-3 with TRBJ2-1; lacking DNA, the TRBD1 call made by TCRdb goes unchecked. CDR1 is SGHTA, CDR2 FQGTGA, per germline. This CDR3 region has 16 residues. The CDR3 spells CASSGGTLGRNNEQFF.

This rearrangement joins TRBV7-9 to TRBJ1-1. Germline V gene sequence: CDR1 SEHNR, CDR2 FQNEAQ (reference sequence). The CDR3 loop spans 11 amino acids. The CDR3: CASSDNTEAFF.

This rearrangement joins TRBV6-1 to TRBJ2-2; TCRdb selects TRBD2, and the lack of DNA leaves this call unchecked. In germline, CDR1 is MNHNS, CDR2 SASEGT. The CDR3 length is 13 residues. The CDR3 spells CASAGGLTGELFF.